This TCR beta chain is from a study of beta chain features in type 1 diabetes. Study-wide findings and caveats: Shorter templates might be favored by PCR, equally in patients and controls. A closer apparent resemblance between naive, central memory and Treg TCRB repertoires was seen in patients than in healthy donors.

As every portion of the isolated RNA was reverse transcribed, the sequencing read expressed TCRB transcripts. Only in-frame clones appear in the TCRdb table, and some are missing; sequencing was by immunoSEQ multiplex PCR. Altogether under 250,000 clones are present, under 13% being singletons, with the ten largest covering less than 1.5%. The germline V gene encodes CDR1 SGDLS and CDR2 YYNGEE. The V and J ends lost 4 bases and 7 bases respectively, with 15 bases between them. The CDR3 spans 13 residues. Markers CD45RO/CCR7/CD25/CD127/CD95/CD27 served to sort CD4+ naive, central memory, regulatory and stem cell-like memory cells. This clone appeared a few times. Antigen specificity is unknown.

The material sequenced was central memory CD4+ T cells from blood. The J gene is TRBJ2-7, the V gene TRBV9, with a weak D call TRBD1 (5 bases). The TCR was taken from a young man in good health. The CDR3 region has the DNA TGTGCCAGCAGCCCATCAGGGATGGGGGAGCAGTACTTC. Its translation: CASSPSGMGEQYF.